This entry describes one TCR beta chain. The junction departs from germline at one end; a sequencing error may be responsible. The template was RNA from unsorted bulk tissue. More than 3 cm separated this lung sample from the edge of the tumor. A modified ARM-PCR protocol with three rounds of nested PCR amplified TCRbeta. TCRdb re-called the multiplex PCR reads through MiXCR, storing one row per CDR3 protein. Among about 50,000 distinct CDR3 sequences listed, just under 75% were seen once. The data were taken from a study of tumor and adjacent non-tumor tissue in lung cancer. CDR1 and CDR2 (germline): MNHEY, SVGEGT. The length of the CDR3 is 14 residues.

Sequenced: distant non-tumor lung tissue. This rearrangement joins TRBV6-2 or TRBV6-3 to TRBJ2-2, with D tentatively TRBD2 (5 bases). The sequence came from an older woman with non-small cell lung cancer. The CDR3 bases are TGTGCCAGCAGTTACACGCAGGTTTCCGGGGAGTTGTTTTTT. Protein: CASSYTQVSGELFF.